These T cell receptor beta chains were read from a single sample in a study of shared T cell receptors in the human thymus. Assay: immunoSEQ multiplex PCR; the TCRdb copy retains only in-frame clones and omits some. The profile covers over 65,000 clones, with roughly 96% appearing a single time and around 0.033% taken by the ten largest. Sequenced sample: thymocytes. These receptors all come from a human donor. Both conserved end residues are part of each CDR3. Each record gives: CDR3 protein, CDR3 DNA, V gene, clone size, J gene, D gene. D genes are given only for firm matches. The size of a clone is reported for some rows only, either as once, few or many, or as a class for expanded clones.

CASSTLTPGGYTF	TGTGCCAGTAGTACCCTCACCCCGGGGGGCTACACCTTC	TRBV19	.	TRBJ1-2	.
CSVEDRKETQYF	TGCAGCGTTGAAGACAGGAAAGAGACCCAGTACTTC	TRBV29-1	.	TRBJ2-5	.
CASSGSDRPANYGYTF	TGTGCCAGTAGTGGGTCGGACAGGCCAGCGAACTATGGCTACACCTTC	TRBV19	.	TRBJ1-2	TRBD1
CASSLVSLAKNIQYF	TGTGCCAGCAGCTTAGTGTCCTTAGCCAAAAACATTCAGTACTTC	TRBV11-2	.	TRBJ2-4	.
CASSYLPGVRTDTQYF	TGTGCCAGCAGTTACCTCCCGGGGGTACGCACAGATACGCAGTATTTT	TRBV6-5	once	TRBJ2-3	.
CVRSLARPRDRGRGFRGNSPLHF	TGTGTCAGAAGCTTAGCGCGACCCCGGGACAGGGGTAGGGGGTTTCGAGGGAATTCACCCCTCCACTTT	TRBV7-5	.	TRBJ1-6	.
CASSLLQGYEQYF	TGTGCCAGCAGTTTGCTTCAGGGCTACGAGCAGTACTTC	TRBV27	.	TRBJ2-7	.
CASSPCPALSYEQYF	TGTGCCAGCAGCCCCTGTCCGGCCCTATCCTACGAGCAGTACTTC	TRBV7-8	.	TRBJ2-7	.
CASSLTRDKLFF	TGTGCCAGCAGCTTAACGAGGGATAAACTGTTTTTT	TRBV11-2	.	TRBJ1-4	.
CASTLGGVNSPLHF	TGTGCCAGCACCCTCGGAGGGGTCAATTCACCCCTCCACTTT	TRBV6-6	few	TRBJ1-6	.
CASSLTTGTDTQYF	TGTGCCAGCAGCCTCACGACAGGGACAGATACGCAGTATTTT	TRBV28	.	TRBJ2-3	TRBD1
CASSCQGGSFDLYEQYF	TGTGCCAGCAGTTGTCAAGGAGGGTCCTTCGACCTTTACGAGCAGTACTTC	TRBV28	.	TRBJ2-7	.
CASSYSGPLRTEAFF	TGTGCCAGCAGTTACTCGGGGCCTCTTCGGACTGAAGCTTTCTTT	TRBV6-5	.	TRBJ1-1	.
CASSTRTYEQYF	TGTGCCAGCAGCACTAGGACGTACGAGCAGTACTTC	TRBV7-2	.	TRBJ2-7	.
CASSLRGEIDEKLFF	TGTGCCAGCAGTTTACGAGGGGAGATAGATGAAAAACTGTTTTTT	TRBV27	once	TRBJ1-4	.
CAIGLAGVPSRYEQYF	TGTGCCATCGGGCTAGCGGGGGTTCCCTCAAGATACGAGCAGTACTTC	TRBV10-3	.	TRBJ2-7	TRBD2
CASSQLRLLGNPYNEQFF	TGCGCCAGCAGCCAGCTACGACTCCTAGGGAACCCCTACAATGAGCAGTTCTTC	TRBV4-3	.	TRBJ2-1	.
CASSQGTGNQETQYF	TGCGCCAGCAGCCAAGGGACAGGTAACCAAGAGACCCAGTACTTC	TRBV4-3	.	TRBJ2-5	TRBD1
CASRASGNQPQHF	TGTGCCAGTCGGGCAAGCGGCAATCAGCCCCAGCATTTT	TRBV19	once	TRBJ1-5	.
CATSRPPSGGRVDTQYF	TGTGCCACCAGCAGACCCCCTAGCGGGGGGCGGGTGGATACGCAGTATTTT	TRBV15	.	TRBJ2-3	TRBD2
CASSRPLGLENTEAFF	TGTGCCAGCAGCCGGCCCTTGGGACTGGAGAACACTGAAGCTTTCTTT	TRBV4-2	.	TRBJ1-1	.
CASSQESYTSGEPSTDTQYF	TGTGCCAGCAGCCAAGAATCGTATACGAGCGGGGAACCTAGCACAGATACGCAGTATTTT	TRBV14	.	TRBJ2-3	TRBD2
CASSLRGARQPQHF	TGTGCCAGCAGCTTAAGAGGGGCTCGGCAGCCCCAGCATTTT	TRBV5-6	.	TRBJ1-5	.
CASSELPLNTEAFF	TGCGCCAGCAGTGAGCTACCACTGAACACTGAAGCTTTCTTT	TRBV10-1	.	TRBJ1-1	.
CASRSRDSILAKNIQYF	TGTGCCAGTCGCAGTAGGGACAGCATTCTAGCCAAAAACATTCAGTACTTC	TRBV28	.	TRBJ2-4	TRBD1
CASSSGLAGGTNTGELFF	TGTGCCAGCAGCTCCGGATTAGCGGGGGGTACGAACACCGGGGAGCTGTTTTTT	TRBV7-3	once	TRBJ2-2	TRBD2
CASSSRDRGFSGNTIYF	TGTGCCAGCAGCAGCCGGGACAGGGGTTTCTCTGGAAACACCATATATTTT	TRBV11-2	.	TRBJ1-3	TRBD1
CASLTGGKGEQYF	TGTGCCAGTTTGACAGGGGGTAAGGGGGAGCAGTACTTC	TRBV28	once	TRBJ2-7	TRBD1
CASSQESPQGGTEAFF	TGTGCCAGCAGCCAAGAGTCTCCACAGGGCGGTACTGAAGCTTTCTTT	TRBV14	.	TRBJ1-1	.
CASSLDVVGQRGGGGTQYF	TGTGCCAGCAGCTTAGATGTGGTGGGCCAGCGGGGGGGCGGAGGGACCCAGTACTTC	TRBV7-6	.	TRBJ2-5	TRBD2
CASSETGRCDQPQHF	TGCGCCAGCAGTGAGACAGGGAGATGCGATCAGCCCCAGCATTTT	TRBV10-1	.	TRBJ1-5	.
CASSSPGGSLYGYTF	TGTGCCAGCAGCTCCCCGGGCGGGTCTCTTTATGGCTACACCTTC	TRBV7-9	.	TRBJ1-2	.
CASSDSGPNSPLHF	TGTGCCAGCAGTGACTCGGGGCCAAATTCACCCCTCCACTTT	TRBV2	few	TRBJ1-6	.
CASSQDTGGPAETQYF	TGTGCCAGCAGCCAAGATACGGGGGGGCCGGCAGAGACCCAGTACTTC	TRBV4-2	.	TRBJ2-5	TRBD2
CASSFSVFGPHTQYF	TGTGCCAGCAGTTTTTCAGTGTTTGGGCCACATACGCAGTATTTT	TRBV27	.	TRBJ2-3	.
CASSFPTGAGTDTQYF	TGTGCCAGCAGTTTCCCCACAGGGGCGGGTACAGATACGCAGTATTTT	TRBV27	.	TRBJ2-3	TRBD1
CASSPTKAGTYEQFF	TGTGCCAGCAGCCCAACGAAGGCTGGGACTTATGAGCAGTTCTTC	TRBV7-3	.	TRBJ2-1	.
CASSQDLIEYNEQFF	TGCGCCAGCAGCCAAGATCTTATAGAATACAATGAGCAGTTCTTC	TRBV4-1	once	TRBJ2-1	.
CASSFTRGHMAGELFF	TGCGCCAGCAGCTTCACCAGGGGGCATATGGCCGGGGAGCTGTTTTTT	TRBV5-1	.	TRBJ2-2	TRBD1
CASSLNADSPRTDTQYF	TGTGCCAGCAGCTTAAACGCGGACAGCCCGCGCACAGATACGCAGTATTTT	TRBV11-3	.	TRBJ2-3	.
CASSSLLKTQTYEQYF	TGTGCCAGCAGTTCCCTCCTTAAGACTCAAACCTACGAGCAGTACTTC	TRBV27	.	TRBJ2-7	.
CASSLRAAKETQYF	TGTGCCAGCAGCCTCCGAGCTGCAAAAGAGACCCAGTACTTC	TRBV13	.	TRBJ2-5	.
CASSLGGGDHQPQHF	TGTGCCAGCAGTTTGGGAGGGGGGGACCATCAGCCCCAGCATTTT	TRBV27	.	TRBJ1-5	.
CASSGMIPGDYGYTF	TGTGCCAGCAGTGGGATGATCCCTGGCGACTATGGCTACACCTTC	TRBV2	.	TRBJ1-2	.
CASSDERDTLLGELFF	TGTGCCAGCAGCGATGAACGGGACACCTTGCTGGGGGAGCTGTTTTTT	TRBV14	.	TRBJ2-2	.
CASSNPLTGTESTDTQYF	TGTGCCAGCAGTAATCCTCTTACCGGGACAGAGAGCACAGATACGCAGTATTTT	TRBV25-1	.	TRBJ2-3	TRBD1
CASSQDQGLQAFF	TGTGCCAGCAGCCAAGACCAGGGGCTACAAGCTTTCTTT	TRBV14	.	TRBJ1-1	.
CASTIWPNQPQHF	TGTGCCAGTACCATCTGGCCCAATCAGCCCCAGCATTTT	TRBV19	.	TRBJ1-5	.
CASSQESGTDTQYF	TGCGCCAGCAGCCAAGAGTCCGGCACAGATACGCAGTATTTT	TRBV4-3	.	TRBJ2-3	.
CSVRTERAKNIQYF	TGCAGCGTTCGGACAGAAAGGGCCAAAAACATTCAGTACTTC	TRBV29-1	.	TRBJ2-4	.